The source of this TCR beta chain is a study of T-cell memory formation after mild COVID-19. V was cut by 2 bases and J by 5 bases, with 9 bases left in between. Looked up from germline, CDR1 is MNHEY and CDR2 is SVGAGI. There are 13 residues in the CDR3. TCRdb re-derived calls from the 5' RACE reads in MiXCR, one entry per CDR3 protein. The table has roughly 450,000 distinct CDR3 sequences, approximately 19% seen once. Sample: PBMCs or a T cell subset sorted from them (not recorded which). This receptor was identified in a man between 18 and 29 years old who had mild COVID-19 (a few samples of this study predate the infection). Cell type and time point are not known. The chain has TRBV6-5 and TRBJ1-2; D remains ambiguous. CDR3 DNA sequence: TGTGCCAGCAGTTACCTAGGGATTTATGGCTACACCTTC. It codes for CASSYLGIYGYTF.